Presented here are 21 T cell receptor beta chains from one specimen sequenced in a study of blood T cell repertoires in COVID-19. Repertoires were generated with immunoSEQ multiplex PCR, while TCRdb's copy carries only in-frame clones and drops some. Here the sample spans tens of thousands of clones, roughly 85% being singletons. The sequencing sample was made of peripheral blood. These receptors all stem from a woman in her fifties or sixties with acute or convalescent COVID-19.

V gene TRBV27 combines with J gene TRBJ1-5; 7 nucleotides match TRBD1. J was trimmed by 1 base and V by 4 bases; bases with no gene match: 1. The germline V gene has CDR1 MNHEY and CDR2 SMNVEV (reference sequence). The CDR3 extends over 14 amino acids. The CDR3 DNA reads as TGTGCCAGCAGTTCACAGGGGAGCAATCAGCCCCAGCATTTT. Translation gives CASSSQGSNQPQHF.

This chain joins TRBV2 and TRBJ1-2; 8 bases align to TRBD1. The CDR3 loop spans 15 amino acids. J was trimmed by 5 bases and V by 5 bases; bases with no gene match: 10. Germline V gives CDR1 SNHLY, CDR2 FYNNEI. The CDR3 here is CASSPRGQGGYGYTF. The CDR3 DNA follows: TGTGCCAGCAGTCCTAGAGGACAGGGCGGTTATGGCTACACCTTC.

This chain links TRBV9 with TRBJ2-1, with 9 nucleotides matching TRBD2. J gave up 3 bases and V 3 bases, and 7 bases lay outside the gene matches. Germline CDR1 reads SGDLS; CDR2 reads YYNGEE. This CDR3 has 16 residues. The chain's CDR3 is CASSAQGSGGYNEQFF. The CDR3 DNA reads as TGTGCCAGCAGCGCCCAAGGTAGCGGGGGCTACAATGAGCAGTTCTTC. Together with reference TRBV9 and TRBJ2-1, the CDR3 gives the full variable domain: DSGVTQTPKHLITATGQRVTLRCSPRSGDLSVYWYQQSLDQGLQFLIQYYNGEERAKGNILERFSAQQFPDLHSELNLSSLELGDSALYFCASSAQGSGGYNEQFFGPGTRLTVL.

The rearrangement joins TRBV11-2 to TRBJ1-3; D uncertain. In germline, CDR1 is SGHAT, CDR2 FQNNGV. V gave up 1 base and J gave up 8 bases, with 6 bases separating them. CDR3 length equals 12 residues. The CDR3 spells CASSLVSDTIYF. CDR3 coding DNA: TGTGCCAGCAGCTTAGTGTCGGACACCATATATTTT.

The sample holds one count of this clone. The chain uses TRBV7-9 and TRBJ2-5, with TRBD1 identical over 10 bases. CDR3 length: 16 residues. Trimming removed 5 bases from V and 1 base from J; junction bases left unmatched: 7. The germline gives CDR1 SEHNR, CDR2 FQNEAQ (reference sequence). CDR3 in amino acids: CASSQGTGAFQETQYF. The CDR3 DNA follows: TGTGCCAGCAGCCAGGGGACAGGGGCGTTCCAAGAGACCCAGTACTTC.

This chain connects TRBV5-1 to TRBJ1-5; D not certain. Germline lookup yields CDR1 SGHRS and CDR2 YFSETQ. The CDR3 is 15 residues long. With 0 bases removed from V and 2 bases from J, the gap between germline ends came to 9 bases. The CDR3 protein is CASSLGPVGNQPQHF. DNA for the CDR3: TGCGCCAGCAGCTTGGGTCCGGTGGGCAATCAGCCCCAGCATTTT.

The chain recombines TRBV18 with TRBJ2-1, with 14 bases that match TRBD2. The CDR3 has 19 amino acids. CDR1 is KGHSH and CDR2 is LQKENI in the germline V gene. V lost 1 base, J lost 0 bases, and 5 bases stayed unmatched. In DNA, the CDR3 is TGTGCCAGCTCACCACTCTCTGGGACTAGCGGGGGCTCCTACAATGAGCAGTTCTTC. Translation gives CASSPLSGTSGGSYNEQFF.

The chain couples TRBV9 to TRBJ1-1; D not certain. This CDR3 is 14 amino acids long. CDR1 and CDR2 from the germline V gene are SGDLS and YYNGEE. V was pared by 4 bases and J by 2 bases, with 12 bases between. CDR3 region: CASSRGQVNTEAFF. CDR3 in DNA: TGTGCCAGCAGCCGAGGGCAGGTTAACACTGAAGCTTTCTTT.

The chain joins TRBV30 to TRBJ1-1, with D unresolved. V dropped 5 bases and J dropped 0 bases, with 7 bases sitting between them. The CDR3 totals 12 residues. The germline V gene encodes CDR1 GTSNPN and CDR2 SVGIG (reference sequence). CDR3 sequence reads: CAWQIMNTEAFF. CDR3 nucleotide sequence: TGTGCCTGGCAGATCATGAACACTGAAGCTTTCTTT.

The chain carries TRBV6-4 and TRBJ2-3; tentative D call: TRBD2 (6 bases). V gave up 0 bases and J gave up 2 bases, with 12 bases separating them. The germline V gene has CDR1 MRHNA and CDR2 SNTAGT. This CDR3 is 16 amino acids long. The CDR3 nucleotides read TGTGCCAGCAGTGACTCGATGGCTAGCGCCACAGATACGCAGTATTTT. Protein sequence: CASSDSMASATDTQYF.

V usage is TRBV6-5 and J usage is TRBJ1-6, with D possibly being TRBD1 (5 bases). Germline lookup yields CDR1 MNHEY and CDR2 SVGAGI. V lost 6 bases to trimming and J lost 13 bases, with 16 bases between them. This CDR3 has 13 amino acids. CDR3 residues: CASSPKGNEPLHF. CDR3 in DNA: TGTGCCAGCAGCCCCAAGGGGAATGAGCCCCTCCACTTT.

The chain recombines TRBV5-1 with TRBJ2-3, with a possible D match to TRBD2 (5 bases). The germline gives CDR1 SGHRS, CDR2 YFSETQ. The V gene lost 0 bases and the J gene lost 6 bases, with 23 bases spanning the gap. The CDR3 consists of 18 residues. The CDR3 DNA follows: TGCGCCAGCAGCTTGGCCTGGTCGGGGTCGGTTGGGCGGGATACGCAGTATTTT. It is translated as CASSLAWSGSVGRDTQYF.

This clone is a singleton in its sample. The chain uses TRBV12-3 or TRBV12-4 and TRBJ1-1, with D hard to call. The germline V and J ends were trimmed by 6 bases and 10 bases, with 18 bases remaining between them. This CDR3 is 13 amino acids long. The DNA for the CDR3 is TGTGCCAGCAGCGGAGGACGGTTCGGGAGAGCTTTCTTT. Translation gives CASSGGRFGRAFF.

V usage is TRBV3-1 (or the pseudogene TRBV3-2) and J usage is TRBJ2-3; D gene unclear. The V and J ends lost 4 bases and 1 base respectively, with 15 bases between them. CDR3 length equals 16 residues. Germline V CDR1 and CDR2: LGHDT, YNNKEL (reference sequence). The CDR3 region has the DNA TGTGCCAGCAGCCGATCCAGTTGGTTGGGCACAGATACGCAGTATTTT. Protein product: CASSRSSWLGTDTQYF.

V is TRBV7-9 and J is TRBJ1-1; 7 bases align to TRBD1. Trimming removed 2 bases from V and 3 bases from J; junction bases left unmatched: 6. The CDR3 totals 15 residues. Germline CDR1 SEHNR, CDR2 FQNEAQ (reference sequence). The CDR3: CASSLRGPTDTEAFF. The CDR3 DNA sequence: TGTGCCAGCAGCTTAAGGGGGCCGACAGACACTGAAGCTTTCTTT.

The rearrangement links TRBV2 to TRBJ2-2, with D possibly matching TRBD1 (7 bases). V shed 6 bases and J shed 7 bases, with 18 bases lying between them. This CDR3 has 15 amino acids. In germline, CDR1 is SNHLY, CDR2 FYNNEI. CDR3 residues: CASRRQGGAGGELFF. The CDR3 DNA follows: TGTGCCAGCAGGCGACAGGGAGGCGCGGGCGGGGAGCTGTTTTTT.

This clone occurred once. J is TRBJ1-2 and V is TRBV30; a weak D match, TRBD1 (5 bases). Germline lookup yields CDR1 GTSNPN and CDR2 SVGIG (reference sequence). Trimming cost V 7 bases and J 1 base, with 19 bases left between them. The CDR3 totals 15 residues. The CDR3, as DNA: TGTGCCTCAAGACAGACTCCCCCTGTTAACTATGGCTACACCTTC. This encodes CASRQTPPVNYGYTF.

The chain is built from TRBV20-1 and TRBJ1-2, with TRBD1 as a possible D gene (5 bases). Germline lookup yields CDR1 DFQATT and CDR2 SNEGSKA (reference sequence). This CDR3 has 16 residues. Trimming took 3 bases from V and 0 from J, leaving 17 bases between them. Here the CDR3 DNA reads TGCAGTGCTAGTCCTCGGGGGGGAACTACTAACTATGGCTACACCTTC. Protein sequence: CSASPRGGTTNYGYTF.

This clone was observed a handful of times. This chain links TRBV6-1 with TRBJ1-6; weak D call: TRBD1 (5 bases). The CDR3 length is 15 residues. Trimming removed 3 bases at V and 9 bases at J, with 15 bases between. The germline CDR1 and CDR2 sequences are MNHNS and SASEGT. CDR3 sequence (DNA): TGTGCCAGCAGTGAGAGGACACTACAAACTTCACCCCTCCACTTT. This gives the protein CASSERTLQTSPLHF.

This clone was counted only a few times. The chain recombines TRBV27 with TRBJ1-3; perhaps TRBD1 as D (5 bases). The CDR3 covers 16 residues. V lost 5 bases and J 4 bases, leaving 18 bases between the germline ends. Germline V gives CDR1 MNHEY, CDR2 SMNVEV (reference sequence). CDR3 coding DNA: TGTGCCAGCAGTCCACGAGGGACCCTAGCGGGAAACACCATATATTTT. Translation gives CASSPRGTLAGNTIYF.

The CDR3 nucleotides read TGTGCCTGGAGTGAGGGGCAGGGGCAACAGAACAGACAGCCCCAGCATTTT. Its protein is CAWSEGQGQQNRQPQHF. The chain recombines TRBV30 with TRBJ1-5, with D tentatively TRBD1 (6 bases). Germline V lookup: CDR1 GTSNPN, CDR2 SVGIG (reference sequence). This CDR3 has 17 residues. V shed 1 base and J shed 7 bases, with 23 bases lying between them.